A selection of T cell receptor beta chains follows, all from one sample in a study of OX40 agonist ivuxolimab in advanced cancers. Libraries were prepared by immunoSEQ multiplex PCR; TCRdb keeps only in-frame clonotypes and omits some of them. This table has about 44,000 clones, around 87% appearing once. This specimen was CD4+ or CD8+ T cells sorted from blood, taken in a trial of the OX40 agonist ivuxolimab. These TCRs come from an adult with an advanced solid tumor such as melanoma, head and neck, liver or kidney cancer. Both conserved end residues are part of each CDR3. D genes are given only for firm matches. Size values are once, few and many counts, or a class for expanded clones, and some rows have none.

J gene	V gene	clone size	D gene	CDR3 protein	CDR3 DNA
TRBJ2-3	TRBV7-8	-	-	CASSLVRADTQYF	TGTGCCAGCAGCTTAGTTAGAGCAGATACGCAGTATTTT
TRBJ2-5	TRBV5-4	-	-	CASSSRDLEETQYF	TGTGCCAGCAGCTCCCGGGACCTAGAAGAGACCCAGTACTTC
TRBJ2-7	TRBV5-1	-	-	CASSLDLQSSYEQYF	TGCGCCAGCAGCTTGGATCTGCAGTCCTCCTACGAGCAGTACTTC
TRBJ1-1	TRBV2	-	TRBD1	CASTRDRSEGKAFF	TGTGCCAGCACCAGGGACAGGTCCGAAGGGAAGGCTTTCTTT
TRBJ1-6	TRBV30	-	-	CAWSPPDRLSPLHF	TGTGCCTGGAGTCCCCCCGACAGGCTCTCACCCCTCCACTTT
TRBJ1-1	TRBV15	-	-	CATGSGARVGAFF	TGTGCCACCGGGAGTGGGGCCAGAGTAGGCGCTTTCTTT
TRBJ2-3	TRBV7-3	-	-	CASSLRGSTDTQYF	TGTGCCAGCAGCTTACGGGGGAGCACAGATACGCAGTATTTT
TRBJ1-2	TRBV29-1	-	-	CSVDQGAAGGYTF	TGCAGCGTTGATCAGGGCGCGGCGGGCGGCTACACCTTC
TRBJ2-1	TRBV4-2	-	-	CASSQDWGLSYNEQFF	TGTGCCAGCAGCCAAGATTGGGGACTTTCGTACAATGAGCAGTTCTTC
TRBJ1-1	TRBV10-3	few	TRBD1	CAISESLAGTGAVLNTEAFF	TGTGCCATCAGTGAGTCGCTCGCCGGGACAGGGGCGGTTTTGAACACTGAAGCTTTCTTT
TRBJ2-7	TRBV7-9	few	-	CASALEVTYEQYF	TGTGCCAGCGCTCTTGAGGTAACCTACGAGCAGTACTTC
TRBJ2-5	TRBV5-4	-	-	CASSLSPEASRETQYF	TGTGCCAGCAGCTTGAGTCCGGAAGCCTCCCGGGAGACCCAGTACTTC
TRBJ2-3	TRBV5-4	-	TRBD1	CASRDRTTDTQYF	TGTGCCAGTCGGGACAGAACCACAGATACGCAGTATTTT
TRBJ1-3	TRBV4-1	once	-	CASSQMGPISGNTIYF	TGCGCCAGCAGCCAGATGGGACCGATCTCTGGAAACACCATATATTTT
TRBJ2-5	TRBV6-1	-	-	CASSVETQYF	TGTGCCAGCAGTGTGGAGACCCAGTACTTC
TRBJ2-1	TRBV29-1	-	-	CSVESSLNEQFF	TGCAGCGTTGAATCCTCTCTCAATGAGCAGTTCTTC
TRBJ1-4	TRBV5-6	-	TRBD1	CASSLLDRDNEKLFF	TGTGCCAGCAGCTTACTAGACAGGGATAATGAAAAACTGTTTTTT
TRBJ2-5	TRBV28	-	-	CASKGAGAPAAQYF	TGTGCCAGCAAAGGTGCCGGGGCCCCCGCCGCCCAGTACTTC
TRBJ1-5	TRBV11-1	-	-	CASSLTGGSNQPQHF	TGTGCCAGCAGCTTAACCGGGGGGAGCAATCAGCCCCAGCATTTT
TRBJ1-6	TRBV10-3	-	-	CAISEGVLAGLKNPDNSPLHF	TGTGCCATCAGTGAGGGTGTCTTAGCGGGGCTGAAGAACCCAGATAATTCACCCCTCCACTTT
TRBJ1-2	TRBV27	once	TRBD1	CASSLRDRVDGYTF	TGTGCCAGCAGTCTCCGGGACAGGGTGGATGGCTACACCTTC
TRBJ2-2	TRBV7-2	-	TRBD1	CASSLVGGRTGELFF	TGTGCCAGCAGCTTAGTAGGGGGCAGAACTGGGGAGCTGTTTTTT
TRBJ1-1	TRBV7-9	-	-	CASSRLGSGGVRNTEAFF	TGTGCCAGCAGCCGTCTTGGGTCCGGGGGCGTCAGGAACACTGAAGCTTTCTTT
TRBJ1-3	TRBV7-9	-	-	CASSLMTGLGNTIYF	TGTGCCAGCAGCTTGATGACAGGTCTTGGAAACACCATATATTTT
TRBJ2-3	TRBV4-2	-	TRBD2	CASSQVVLRGAPDTQYF	TGTGCCAGCAGCCAAGTAGTTTTGCGGGGGGCCCCAGATACGCAGTATTTT
TRBJ2-7	TRBV7-6	-	-	CASSPLGRGDSYEQYF	TGTGCCAGCAGCCCACTCGGAAGGGGGGATTCCTACGAGCAGTACTTC
TRBJ1-2	TRBV19	once	TRBD1	CASSGTGSYSNYGYTF	TGTGCCAGTAGTGGGACAGGGAGTTACTCTAACTATGGCTACACCTTC
TRBJ2-2	TRBV19	-	TRBD1	CASTSGQGADTGELFF	TGTGCCAGTACCTCGGGACAGGGGGCTGACACCGGGGAGCTGTTTTTT
TRBJ1-6	TRBV4-2	few	-	CASSQGTDLSPLHF	TGTGCCAGCAGCCAAGGGACAGATCTTTCACCCCTCCACTTT
TRBJ2-7	TRBV18	-	TRBD1	CASSPPGQGSYEQYF	TGTGCCAGCTCACCTCCGGGACAGGGCAGCTACGAGCAGTACTTC
TRBJ2-3	TRBV7-4	-	TRBD2	CASSLGLAGITDTQYF	TGTGCCAGCAGCTTAGGACTAGCGGGAATCACAGATACGCAGTATTTT
TRBJ2-2	TRBV2	-	TRBD2	CASSGSGGLSGELFF	TGTGCCAGCAGTGGTAGCGGGGGGCTGTCTGGGGAGCTGTTTTTT
TRBJ2-1	TRBV4-1	-	TRBD2	CASSRVGSGRYNEQFF	TGCGCCAGCAGCCGAGTTGGTAGCGGGAGATACAATGAGCAGTTCTTC
TRBJ1-3	TRBV7-2	-	-	CASSLALGGNTIYF	TGTGCCAGCAGCTTAGCGTTAGGAGGAAACACCATATATTTT
TRBJ1-1	TRBV5-4	-	-	CASSSSRSGVNTEAFF	TGTGCCAGCAGCTCCTCTAGAAGTGGCGTGAACACTGAAGCTTTCTTT
TRBJ1-2	TRBV30	-	-	CAWRGFRRGYTF	TGTGCCTGGAGGGGGTTTCGGAGAGGCTACACCTTC
TRBJ2-1	TRBV9	-	TRBD2	CASKREGTEQFF	TGTGCCAGCAAGCGGGAGGGCACTGAGCAGTTCTTC
TRBJ2-2	TRBV18	-	-	CASSQNSGTNTGELFF	TGTGCCAGCTCACAGAATTCCGGGACAAACACCGGGGAGCTGTTTTTT
TRBJ1-2	TRBV6-5	-	-	CASSYGKGSHYGYTF	TGTGCCAGCAGTTACGGGAAGGGCAGCCACTATGGCTACACCTTC
TRBJ2-5	TRBV18	-	TRBD2	CASSPLGLGEETQYF	TGTGCCAGCTCACCTCTGGGACTAGGTGAAGAGACCCAGTACTTC
TRBJ2-3	TRBV19	-	-	CASSRSTDTQYF	TGTGCCAGTAGTCGGAGCACAGATACGCAGTATTTT
TRBJ1-6	TRBV7-9	-	-	CASSLSPDNSPLHF	TGTGCCAGCAGCTTGTCACCTGATAATTCACCCCTCCACTTT
TRBJ1-1	TRBV4-1	-	TRBD1	CASSPGQGAVNTEAFF	TGCGCCAGCAGCCCGGGACAGGGGGCGGTGAACACTGAAGCTTTCTTT
TRBJ1-6	TRBV14	-	-	CASSQERGSWFHF	TGTGCCAGCAGCCAGGAAAGGGGCTCCTGGTTCCACTTT
TRBJ2-5	TRBV5-1	-	-	CASSLGTQETQYF	TGCGCCAGCAGCTTGGGGACCCAAGAGACCCAGTACTTC